Reported below is one T cell receptor (beta chain). Its antigen is undetermined. The record originates from a study of T cells in Graves' hyperthyroidism and ophthalmopathy. Study results and caveats: Ophthalmopathy cases were set apart from stable hyperthyroidism by a 13 V-J model. In blood, most of the thyroid clonotypes expanded above 0.001 were also present.

Researchers amplified the TCR beta CDR3 regions from RNA transcripts. When the TCR CDR3 underwent first-round RT-PCR, the HTBI primer set was used. TCRdb reanalysed the multiplex PCR reads using MiXCR and keeps one entry per CDR3 protein. The sample holds 200,000 to 300,000 distinct CDR3 sequences; roughly 15% are singletons and the top ten take 25% to 30%. In the ophthalmopathy cohort, Clinical Activity Score was at least 3, NOSPECS grade at least 4, and duration under 3 months. The CDR3 is made up of 13 amino acids. Trimming took off 0 bases at V and 8 bases at J, with 8 bases between the two ends. Germline V CDR1 and CDR2: LGHNA, YNFKEQ.

The source is a woman under 30 with Graves' ophthalmopathy. The chain combines TRBV4-2 with TRBJ2-1; D not certain. The sequenced sample was blood. The chain's CDR3 is CASSQDVRYEQFF. DNA for the CDR3: TGTGCCAGCAGCCAAGATGTGAGATATGAGCAGTTCTTC.